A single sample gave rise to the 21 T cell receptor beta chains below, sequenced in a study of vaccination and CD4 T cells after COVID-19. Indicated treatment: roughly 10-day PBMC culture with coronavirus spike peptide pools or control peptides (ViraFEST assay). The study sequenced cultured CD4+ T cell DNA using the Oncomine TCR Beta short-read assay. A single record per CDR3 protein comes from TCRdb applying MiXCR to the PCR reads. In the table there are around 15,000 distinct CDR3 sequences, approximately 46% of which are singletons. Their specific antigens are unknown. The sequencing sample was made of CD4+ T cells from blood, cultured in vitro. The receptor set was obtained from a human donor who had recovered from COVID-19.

The CDR3 sequence: CASSFRPPGLAGGQAKNIQYF. CDR3 bases: TGTGCCAGCAGTTTCCGTCCCCCGGGACTAGCGGGGGGGCAGGCCAAAAACATTCAGTACTTC. J is TRBJ2-4 and V is TRBV27; the match to TRBD2 covers 16 bases. Germline CDR1 and CDR2: MNHEY and SMNVEV (reference sequence). The V and J ends lost 3 bases and 1 base, in that order; junction bases with no gene match: 12. There are 21 residues in the CDR3.

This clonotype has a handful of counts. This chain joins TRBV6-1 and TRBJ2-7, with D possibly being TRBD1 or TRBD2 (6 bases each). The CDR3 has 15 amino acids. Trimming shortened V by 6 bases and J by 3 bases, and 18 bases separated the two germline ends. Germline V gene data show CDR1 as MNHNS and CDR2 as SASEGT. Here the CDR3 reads CASSPQGGSGYEQYF. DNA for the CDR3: TGTGCCAGCAGCCCCCAAGGGGGGTCGGGCTACGAGCAGTACTTC.

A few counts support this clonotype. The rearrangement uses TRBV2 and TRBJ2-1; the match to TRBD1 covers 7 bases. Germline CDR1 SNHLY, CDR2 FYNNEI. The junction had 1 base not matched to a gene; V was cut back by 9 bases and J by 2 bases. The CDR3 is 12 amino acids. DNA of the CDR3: TGTGCCAGGGGACAGACCTACAATGAGCAGTTCTTC. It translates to CARGQTYNEQFF.

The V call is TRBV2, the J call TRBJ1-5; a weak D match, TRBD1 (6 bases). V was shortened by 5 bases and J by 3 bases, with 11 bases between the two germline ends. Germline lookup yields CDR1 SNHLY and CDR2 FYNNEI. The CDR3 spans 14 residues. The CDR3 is CASSNTGFNQPQHF. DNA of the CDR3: TGTGCCAGCAGTAACACAGGGTTCAATCAGCCCCAGCATTTT.

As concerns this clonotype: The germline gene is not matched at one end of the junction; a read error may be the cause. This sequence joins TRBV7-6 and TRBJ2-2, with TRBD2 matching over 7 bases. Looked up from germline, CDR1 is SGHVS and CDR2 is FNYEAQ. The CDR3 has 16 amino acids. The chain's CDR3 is CASSSPGGAGTGVLFF. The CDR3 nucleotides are TGTGCCAGCAGCTCCCCGGGGGGAGCGGGCACCGGGGTGCTGTTTTTT.

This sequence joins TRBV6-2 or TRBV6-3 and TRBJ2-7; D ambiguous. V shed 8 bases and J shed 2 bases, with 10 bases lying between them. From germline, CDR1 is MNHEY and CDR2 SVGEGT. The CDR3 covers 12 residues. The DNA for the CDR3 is TGTGCCAGCCGAGGATTTACCTACGAGCAGTACTTC. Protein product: CASRGFTYEQYF.

CDR3 protein: CASSLVESNTEAFF. As DNA, the CDR3 is TGTGCCAGCAGCTTAGTGGAGAGCAACACTGAAGCTTTCTTT. The genes are TRBV7-2 and TRBJ1-1; D unresolved. Germline assignment: CDR1 SGHTA and CDR2 FQGNSA. CDR3 length: 14 amino acids. V lost 1 base to trimming and J lost 2 bases, with 8 bases between them.

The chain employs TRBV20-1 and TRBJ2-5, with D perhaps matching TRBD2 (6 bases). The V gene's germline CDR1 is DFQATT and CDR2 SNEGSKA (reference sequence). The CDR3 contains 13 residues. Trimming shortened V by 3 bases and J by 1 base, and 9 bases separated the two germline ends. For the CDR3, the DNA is TGCAGTGCTAGGGCCGGGGGCCAAGAGACCCAGTACTTC. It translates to CSARAGGQETQYF.

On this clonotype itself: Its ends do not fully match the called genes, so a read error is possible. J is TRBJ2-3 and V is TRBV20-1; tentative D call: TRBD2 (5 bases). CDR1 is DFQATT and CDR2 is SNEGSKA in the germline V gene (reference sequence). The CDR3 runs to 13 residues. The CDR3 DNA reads TGCAGTACTAGGGTCAGCTCATCAGATACGCAGTATTTT. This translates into CSTRVSSSDTQYF.

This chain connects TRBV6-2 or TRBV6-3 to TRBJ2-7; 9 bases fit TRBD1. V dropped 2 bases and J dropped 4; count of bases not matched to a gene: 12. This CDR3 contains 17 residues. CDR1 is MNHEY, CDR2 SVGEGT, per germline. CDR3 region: CASSYTPTRTGDYEQYF. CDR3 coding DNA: TGTGCCAGCAGTTACACCCCTACCAGGACAGGGGATTACGAGCAGTACTTC.

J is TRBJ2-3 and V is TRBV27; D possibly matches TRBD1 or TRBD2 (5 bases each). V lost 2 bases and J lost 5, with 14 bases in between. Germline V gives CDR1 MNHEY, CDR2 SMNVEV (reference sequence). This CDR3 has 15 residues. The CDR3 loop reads CASSLQGLEEDTQYF. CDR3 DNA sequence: TGTGCCAGCAGTTTACAGGGTTTGGAGGAAGATACGCAGTATTTT.

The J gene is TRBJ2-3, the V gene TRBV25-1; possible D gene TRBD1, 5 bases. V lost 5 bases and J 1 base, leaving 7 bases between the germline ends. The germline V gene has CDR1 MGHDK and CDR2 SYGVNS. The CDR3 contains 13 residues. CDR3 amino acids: CASSKGGTDTQYF. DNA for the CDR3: TGTGCCAGCAGTAAAGGGGGCACAGATACGCAGTATTTT.

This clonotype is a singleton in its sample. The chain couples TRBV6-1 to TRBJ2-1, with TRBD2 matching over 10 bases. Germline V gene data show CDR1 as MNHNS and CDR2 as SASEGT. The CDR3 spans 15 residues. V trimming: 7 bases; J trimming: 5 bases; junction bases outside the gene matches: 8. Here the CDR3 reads CASTKAGGPDNEQFF. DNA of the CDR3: TGTGCCAGCACCAAAGCGGGAGGGCCAGACAATGAGCAGTTCTTC.

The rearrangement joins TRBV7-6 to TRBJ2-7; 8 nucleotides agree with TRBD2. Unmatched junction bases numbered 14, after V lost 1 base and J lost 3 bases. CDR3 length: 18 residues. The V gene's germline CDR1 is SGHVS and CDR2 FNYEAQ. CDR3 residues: CASSLGRGLVGSNYEQYF. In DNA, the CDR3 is TGTGCCAGCAGCTTAGGACGGGGACTAGTGGGGTCGAACTACGAGCAGTACTTC.

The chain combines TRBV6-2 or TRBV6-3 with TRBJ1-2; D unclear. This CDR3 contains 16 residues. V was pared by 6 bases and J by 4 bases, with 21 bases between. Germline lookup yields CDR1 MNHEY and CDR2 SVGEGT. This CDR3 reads CASRLSGGGASYGYTF. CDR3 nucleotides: TGTGCCAGCAGGCTCTCCGGCGGAGGTGCGAGCTATGGCTACACCTTC.

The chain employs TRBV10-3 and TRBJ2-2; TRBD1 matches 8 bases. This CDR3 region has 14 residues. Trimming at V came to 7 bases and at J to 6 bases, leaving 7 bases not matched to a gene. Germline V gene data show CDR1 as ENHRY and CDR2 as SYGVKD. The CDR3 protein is CAITTGTGPGELFF. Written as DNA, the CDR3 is TGTGCCATCACTACAGGGACAGGCCCCGGGGAGCTGTTTTTT.

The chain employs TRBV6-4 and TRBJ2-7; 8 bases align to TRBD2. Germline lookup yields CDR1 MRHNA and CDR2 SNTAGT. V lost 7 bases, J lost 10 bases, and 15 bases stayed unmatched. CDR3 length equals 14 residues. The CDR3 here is CASTPGLERRLQYF. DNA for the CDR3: TGTGCCAGCACACCGGGACTAGAAAGAAGATTACAGTACTTC.

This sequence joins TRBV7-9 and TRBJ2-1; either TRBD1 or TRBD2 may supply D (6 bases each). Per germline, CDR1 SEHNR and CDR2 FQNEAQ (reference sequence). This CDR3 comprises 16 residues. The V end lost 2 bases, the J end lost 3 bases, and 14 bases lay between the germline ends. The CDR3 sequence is CASSLKGGWDYNEQFF. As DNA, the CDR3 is TGTGCCAGCAGCTTAAAGGGGGGATGGGACTACAATGAGCAGTTCTTC.

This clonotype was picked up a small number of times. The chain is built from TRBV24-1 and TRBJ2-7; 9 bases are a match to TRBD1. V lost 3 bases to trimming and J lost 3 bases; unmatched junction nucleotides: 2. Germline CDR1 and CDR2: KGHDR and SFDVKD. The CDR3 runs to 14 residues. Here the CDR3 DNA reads TGTGCCACCAGTGATCGACAGGGGGGCTACGAGCAGTACTTC. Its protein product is CATSDRQGGYEQYF.

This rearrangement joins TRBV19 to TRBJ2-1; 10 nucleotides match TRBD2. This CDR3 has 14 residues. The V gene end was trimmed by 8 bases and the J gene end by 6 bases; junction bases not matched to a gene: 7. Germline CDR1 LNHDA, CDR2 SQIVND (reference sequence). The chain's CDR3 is CASFQAGGGNEQFF. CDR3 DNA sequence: TGTGCCAGTTTCCAAGCGGGAGGGGGCAATGAGCAGTTCTTC.

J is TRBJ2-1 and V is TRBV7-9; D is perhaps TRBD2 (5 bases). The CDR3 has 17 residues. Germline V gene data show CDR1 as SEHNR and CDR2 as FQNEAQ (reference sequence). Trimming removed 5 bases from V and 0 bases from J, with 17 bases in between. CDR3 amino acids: CASSARSDWSSYNEQFF. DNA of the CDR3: TGTGCCAGCAGCGCCCGGTCGGACTGGAGCTCCTACAATGAGCAGTTCTTC. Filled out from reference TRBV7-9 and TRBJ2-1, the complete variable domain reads DTGVSQNPRHKITKRGQNVTFRCDPISEHNRLYWYRQTLGQGPEFLTYFQNEAQLEKSRLLSDRFSAERPKGSFSTLEIQRTEQGDSAMYLCASSARSDWSSYNEQFFGPGTRLTVL.